The 17 T cell receptor beta chains below all came from one sample that was sequenced in a study of blood T cell repertoires in COVID-19. Here immunoSEQ multiplex PCR was the method, and the copy in TCRdb shows in-frame clones only, minus some. This sample has 150,000 to 200,000 clones, with approximately 91% found just once. The sequencing input was peripheral blood. The receptors come from a man younger than 35 with COVID-19, enrolled during active disease.

This clone occurred a few times. The rearrangement joins TRBV27 to TRBJ2-7, with a possible D match to TRBD2 (5 bases). The CDR3 length is 14 residues. V lost 4 bases to trimming and J lost 6 bases, with 16 bases between them. Germline V gives CDR1 MNHEY, CDR2 SMNVEV (reference sequence). The CDR3 region has the DNA TGTGCCAGCAGTTGGGCCCCGGGGTTACCCGAGCAGTACTTC. This codes for CASSWAPGLPEQYF.

As to this clone: The junction departs from the called germline gene at one end, perhaps through a read error. V usage is TRBV5-5 and J usage is TRBJ2-1; D is perhaps TRBD1 (5 bases). The V gene's germline CDR1 is SGHKS and CDR2 YYEKEE (reference sequence). The CDR3 has 13 amino acids. The CDR3 sequence: CASSLGRANEQFF. The CDR3 DNA is TGTGCCAGCAGCTTGGGCAGGGCAAATGAGCAATTCTTC. Full variable domain (rest looked up from reference TRBV5-5 and TRBJ2-1): DAGVTQSPTHLIKTRGQQVTLRCSPISGHKSVSWYQQVLGQGPQFIFQYYEKEERGRGNFPDRFSARQFPNYSSELNVNALLLGDSALYLCASSLGRANEQFFGPGTRLTVL.

The chain has TRBV4-2 and TRBJ1-4; possibly TRBD1 for D (5 bases). V was trimmed by 0 bases and J by 7 bases, leaving 15 bases between them. The CDR3 has 16 amino acids. Germline CDR1 LGHNA, CDR2 YNFKEQ. The DNA of the CDR3 is TGTGCCAGCAGCCAAGAGTTGGGCAGGAGGGGTGAAAAACTGTTTTTT. Protein product: CASSQELGRRGEKLFF.

The V gene is TRBV4-1, the J gene TRBJ2-7; 9 bases map to TRBD2. This CDR3 spans 15 amino acids. The germline V gene encodes CDR1 MGHRA and CDR2 YSYEKL. V was clipped by 3 bases and J by 6 bases; unmatched bases: 9. The CDR3 is CASSQIAGVRVEQYF. Here the CDR3 DNA reads TGCGCCAGCAGCCAGATAGCGGGAGTTCGCGTCGAGCAGTACTTC.

The genes are TRBV15 and TRBJ1-1; the D is unclear. With 9 bases removed from V and 0 bases from J, the gap between germline ends came to 14 bases. Germline loops: CDR1 LNHNV, CDR2 YYDKDF (reference sequence). This CDR3 has 14 residues. The CDR3 sequence is CATRRRAMNTEAFF. The CDR3 region has the DNA TGTGCCACTAGAAGGAGGGCCATGAACACTGAAGCTTTCTTT. The entire variable domain, with the rest obtained from reference TRBV15 and TRBJ1-1, is as follows: DAMVIQNPRYQVTQFGKPVTLSCSQTLNHNVMYWYQQKSSQAPKLLFHYYDKDFNNEADTPDNFQSRRPNTSFCFLDIRSPGLGDTAMYLCATRRRAMNTEAFFGQGTRLTVV.

The chain couples TRBV6-5 to TRBJ2-5; 8 nucleotides agree with TRBD1. Trimming removed 2 bases from V and 5 bases from J; junction bases left unmatched: 10. The CDR3 is made up of 16 amino acids. CDR1 is MNHEY, CDR2 SVGAGI, per germline. The CDR3 reads CASSYSPPGGLETQYF. As DNA, the CDR3 is TGTGCCAGCAGTTACAGCCCCCCAGGGGGCCTTGAGACCCAGTACTTC.

The chain links TRBV5-6 to TRBJ1-1; the match to TRBD1 covers 11 bases. V dropped 4 bases and J dropped 4; count of bases not matched to a gene: 3. Germline V gene sequence: CDR1 SGHDT, CDR2 YYEEEE. CDR3 length equals 14 residues. CDR3 region: CASSAGTGGTEAFF. The CDR3 DNA is TGTGCCAGCAGCGCCGGGACAGGGGGCACTGAAGCTTTCTTT. Looking up the rest from reference TRBV5-6 and TRBJ1-1 gives the full variable domain: DAGVTQSPTHLIKTRGQQVTLRCSPKSGHDTVSWYQQALGQGPQFIFQYYEEEERQRGNFPDRFSGHQFPNYSSELNVNALLLGDSALYLCASSAGTGGTEAFFGQGTRLTVV.

J is TRBJ2-7 and V is TRBV7-9, with TRBD2 identical over 10 bases. The length of the CDR3 is 14 residues. The V gene end was trimmed by 6 bases and the J gene end by 3 bases; junction bases not matched to a gene: 5. CDR1 is SEHNR, CDR2 FQNEAQ, per germline (reference sequence). In nucleotides, the CDR3 is TGTGCCAGCAGTACTAGCGGGAATCACTACGAGCAGTACTTC. Translated: CASSTSGNHYEQYF.

In nucleotides, the CDR3 is TGTGCCAGCAGCGTAACAGGCCGTAGCTCCTACAATGAGCAGTTCTTC. It translates to CASSVTGRSSYNEQFF. V and J are TRBV9 and TRBJ2-1; possibly TRBD1 for D (5 bases). This CDR3 spans 16 amino acids. The germline CDR1 and CDR2 sequences are SGDLS and YYNGEE. The ends were cut back, 1 base at V and 0 bases at J, with 11 bases in the middle.

The CDR3 sequence is CASSRSGGAGYGYTF. CDR3 nucleotides: TGTGCCAGCAGCCGATCAGGGGGCGCGGGCTATGGCTACACCTTC. This chain links TRBV5-6 with TRBJ1-2, with 8 bases matching TRBD1. The length of the CDR3 is 15 residues. With 4 bases clipped from V and 4 bases from J, the junction kept 9 bases outside the gene matches. Germline assignment: CDR1 SGHDT and CDR2 YYEEEE.

This chain uses TRBV13 with TRBJ1-1, with D maybe TRBD1 (5 bases). The CDR3 runs 16 residues. CDR1 is PRHDT, CDR2 FYEKMQ, per germline (reference sequence). V was clipped by 0 bases and J by 1 base, with 12 bases between them. CDR3 residues: CASSLGRGTTNTEAFF. The DNA of the CDR3 is TGTGCCAGCAGCTTAGGGCGGGGCACAACGAACACTGAAGCTTTCTTT.

V usage is TRBV27 and J usage is TRBJ2-1; 11 bases align to TRBD2. This CDR3 has 14 amino acids. CDR1 is MNHEY and CDR2 is SMNVEV in the germline V gene (reference sequence). Losses at the gene ends were 0 bases for V and 10 bases for J; bases not matched to a gene: 2. CDR3: CASSLSSSGREQFF. The CDR3 DNA reads as TGTGCCAGCAGTTTATCGTCTAGCGGGAGGGAGCAGTTCTTC.

This clone is a singleton in its sample. The chain carries TRBV6-1 and TRBJ1-1; D uncertain. Germline CDR1 MNHNS, CDR2 SASEGT. The CDR3 sequence is 15 residues long. V lost 3 bases, J lost 7 bases, and 18 bases lay in between. CDR3 sequence: CASSDWVGSGFEAFF. The CDR3 DNA reads TGTGCCAGCAGTGATTGGGTCGGATCCGGGTTTGAAGCTTTCTTT.

The J gene is TRBJ2-1, the V gene TRBV15, with a possible D match to TRBD2 (8 bases). Per the germline V gene, CDR1 is LNHNV and CDR2 is YYDKDF (reference sequence). V lost 3 bases and J 5 bases, leaving 17 bases between the germline ends. There are 16 residues in the CDR3. The CDR3 reads CATSRTGTAGDNEQFF. CDR3 in DNA: TGTGCCACCAGCAGGACGGGGACAGCGGGAGACAATGAGCAGTTCTTC.

The chain joins TRBV25-1 to TRBJ2-1, with TRBD2 matching over 7 bases. Trimming at V came to 3 bases and at J to 7 bases, leaving 15 bases not matched to a gene. The CDR3 is made up of 17 amino acids. Germline CDR1 is MGHDK and CDR2 is SYGVNS. The CDR3 reads CASSDSYQTSWLNEQFF. The CDR3 DNA reads as TGTGCCAGCAGTGACTCCTACCAGACTAGCTGGTTAAATGAGCAGTTCTTC.

The chain links TRBV18 to TRBJ2-7, with D possibly matching TRBD2 (6 bases). The V gene lost 4 bases and the J gene lost 6 bases, with 16 bases spanning the gap. Per germline, CDR1 KGHSH and CDR2 LQKENI. The CDR3 is made up of 14 amino acids. The CDR3 DNA sequence: TGTGCCAGCTCACTGCAATTGGGAGGAAGCGAGCAGTACTTC. Its protein product is CASSLQLGGSEQYF.

V usage is TRBV10-3 and J usage is TRBJ1-1; 7 bases agree with TRBD1. This CDR3 comprises 13 residues. CDR1 and CDR2 (germline): ENHRY, SYGVKD. After removal of 6 bases from V and 1 base from J, the junction contained 2 bases not matched to a gene. CDR3 in DNA: TGTGCCATCAGCGACAGGGAGAACACTGAAGCTTTCTTT. It specifies CAISDRENTEAFF.